These 7 T cell receptor beta chains were sequenced from one sample in a study of blood T cells in healthy people across ages. The authors ran a second PCR of 7 to 11 cycles using a sample-barcoded 5' primer and a J-beta primer mix. Via MiXCR, TCRdb re-called the 5' RACE reads, giving one row per CDR3 protein. The sample records over 950,000 distinct CDR3 sequences, roughly 51% being singletons. The sequencing input was blood. These receptors all stem from a woman aged 60 to 75 in good health.

Remarks on this clonotype: At one boundary the junction diverges from the germline segment, which might be a read error. The rearrangement joins TRBV9 to TRBJ2-5; D may match TRBD1 or TRBD2 (7 bases each). Germline V gives CDR1 SGDLS, CDR2 YYNGEE. CDR3 size: 12 residues. The CDR3 sequence: CTSGDRYNEQYF. The CDR3 nucleotides read TGTACCAGCGGGGACAGATACAATGAGCAGTACTTC.

In its sample, this clonotype was seen a few times. This chain links TRBV4-1 with TRBJ2-7, with 7 bases lining up with TRBD2. The V segment lost 3 bases and the J segment 2 bases; nucleotides outside the gene matches: 4. This CDR3 is built from 14 residues. CDR1 is MGHRA and CDR2 is YSYEKL in the germline V gene. CDR3: CASSHGRTAYEQYF. The CDR3 region has the DNA TGCGCCAGCAGCCACGGGAGGACGGCCTACGAGCAGTACTTC.

Here the CDR3 reads CASSFVGDGGGSYNEQFF. The CDR3 DNA follows: TGTGCCAGCAGTTTTGTTGGCGACGGGGGGGGCTCCTACAATGAGCAGTTCTTC. The chain links TRBV27 to TRBJ2-1; 8 positions agree with TRBD2. The CDR3 contains 18 residues. V lost 3 bases and J lost 0; bases outside the gene matches: 10. Germline CDR1 MNHEY, CDR2 SMNVEV (reference sequence).

This clonotype was seen many times. This chain connects TRBV20-1 to TRBJ2-3; 10 nucleotides align to TRBD2. CDR3 size: 14 residues. The V gene's germline CDR1 is DFQATT and CDR2 SNEGSKA (reference sequence). V lost 7 bases and J lost 2; bases outside the gene matches: 6. The CDR3 spells CSVWTSGVTDTQYF. The CDR3, as DNA: TGCAGTGTTTGGACTAGCGGAGTCACAGATACGCAGTATTTT.

This clonotype was detected once. The rearrangement uses TRBV5-4 and TRBJ2-1; D may be TRBD1 (5 bases). CDR3 size: 16 residues. Trimming removed 0 bases at V and 0 bases at J, with 10 bases between. Germline V gives CDR1 SGHNT, CDR2 YYREEE (reference sequence). The CDR3 region is CASSLGRVASYNEQFF. CDR3 in DNA: TGTGCCAGCAGCTTGGGCAGGGTCGCCTCCTACAATGAGCAGTTCTTC.

In its sample, this clonotype was seen a few times. V is TRBV6-6 and J is TRBJ2-3, with D possibly matching TRBD1 (5 bases). The CDR3 consists of 13 residues. V was clipped by 0 bases and J by 6 bases, with 7 bases between them. In germline, CDR1 is MNHNY, CDR2 SVGAGI (reference sequence). Here the CDR3 reads CASSYSGHDTQYF. As DNA, the CDR3 is TGTGCCAGCAGTTACTCAGGACACGATACGCAGTATTTT.

The chain joins TRBV5-1 to TRBJ2-7, with no clear D. Germline CDR1 reads SGHRS; CDR2 reads YFSETQ. V lost 7 bases and J lost 4, with 15 bases in between. The CDR3 has 13 residues. CDR3 loop: CASGKAAVYEQYF. CDR3 bases: TGCGCCAGCGGAAAGGCTGCGGTTTACGAGCAGTACTTC. The whole variable domain, filled in from reference TRBV5-1 and TRBJ2-7, reads KAGVTQTPRYLIKTRGQQVTLSCSPISGHRSVSWYQQTPGQGLQFLFEYFSETQRNKGNFPGRFSGRQFSNSRSEMNVSTLELGDSALYLCASGKAAVYEQYFGPGTRLTVT.